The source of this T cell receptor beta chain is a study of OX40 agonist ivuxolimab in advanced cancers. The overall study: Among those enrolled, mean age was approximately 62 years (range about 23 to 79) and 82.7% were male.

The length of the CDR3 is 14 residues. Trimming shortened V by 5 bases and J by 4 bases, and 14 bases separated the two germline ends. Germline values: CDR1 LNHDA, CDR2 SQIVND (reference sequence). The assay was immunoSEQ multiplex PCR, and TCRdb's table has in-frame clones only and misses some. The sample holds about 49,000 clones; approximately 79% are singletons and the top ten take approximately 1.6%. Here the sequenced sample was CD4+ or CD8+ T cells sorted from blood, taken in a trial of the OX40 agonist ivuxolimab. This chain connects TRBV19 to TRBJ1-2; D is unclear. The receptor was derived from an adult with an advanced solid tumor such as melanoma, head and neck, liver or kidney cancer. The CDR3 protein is CASSDPGTSYGYTF. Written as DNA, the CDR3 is TGTGCCAGTAGTGATCCGGGCACCAGCTATGGCTACACCTTC.